This T cell receptor beta chain was sequenced in a study of blood T cells in healthy people across ages. Findings and limits, study-wide: Percentage of naive T cells showed a strong correlation with TCR beta diversity. It was the long-lived donors that had more naive CD4+ cells and higher diversity than aged donors.

Details on this clonotype: Its specificity is not known. One end of the junction fails to match germline, which may point to a read error.

Caucasian individuals from Russia who were healthy and aged roughly 6 to 95 acted as donors. Isolating PBMCs gave at least 6 million of these cells per sample. The CDR3 runs to 12 residues. Germline values: CDR1 SGHAT, CDR2 FQNNGV. Combining a sample-barcoded 5' primer with a J-beta primer mix, a second PCR ran for about 6 to 11 cycles. MiXCR was run by TCRdb on the 5' RACE reads, yielding one entry per CDR3 protein. The sample lists around 2 million distinct CDR3 sequences; 35% to 50% were seen once. The receptor's source is a human donor in good health. V gene TRBV11-2 combines with J gene TRBJ2-4, with D uncertain. Specimen: blood. The CDR3 spells CASSLPVDIQDF. As DNA, the CDR3 is TGTGCCAGCAGCCTACCGGTAGACATTCAGGACTTC.